This entry lists 16 T cell receptor beta chains sequenced from one sample in a study of blood T cells in healthy people across ages. A second PCR, run for about 6 to 11 cycles, used a sample-barcoded 5' primer plus a J-beta primer mix. TCRdb recomputed calls from the 5' RACE reads with MiXCR, one row per CDR3 protein. The repertoire has about 1 million distinct CDR3 sequences, less than 25% of them found once; the top ten carry around 0.75%. These data were also reused for a study on T cells of mothers and their children.

Material: blood. These TCRs come from a girl aged 2 to 9 in good health.

The chain joins TRBV6-5 to TRBJ1-5; D perhaps matches TRBD1 (5 bases). Deletions cut 8 bases from V and 0 bases from J, with 8 bases between. The length of the CDR3 is 13 residues. The germline V gene has CDR1 MNHEY and CDR2 SVGAGI. The CDR3 sequence: CASQGSSNQPQHF. The CDR3 bases are TGTGCCAGCCAGGGATCTAGCAATCAGCCCCAGCATTTT.

The chain joins TRBV20-1 to TRBJ2-5; 7 bases match TRBD1. The assigned J gene may be wrong: the sequence end matches TRBJ2-7 better. The V gene's germline CDR1 is DFQATT and CDR2 SNEGSKA (reference sequence). The CDR3 sequence is 12 residues long. Written as DNA, the CDR3 is TGCAGTGCTTCAGACAGGGTTCGCGAGCAGTACTTC. Its protein product is CSASDRVREQYF.

This chain joins TRBV28 and TRBJ2-2; TRBD1 matches 10 bases. Germline V lookup: CDR1 MDHEN, CDR2 SYDVKM. The length of the CDR3 is 16 residues. Losses at the gene ends were 6 bases for V and 5 bases for J; bases not matched to a gene: 9. The CDR3 bases are TGTGCCAGCAGCCTACACCGGGACAGGGGAACCGGGGAGCTGTTTTTT. Residues: CASSLHRDRGTGELFF. Looking up the rest from reference TRBV28 and TRBJ2-2 gives the full variable domain: DVKVTQSSRYLVKRTGEKVFLECVQDMDHENMFWYRQDPGLGLRLIYFSYDVKMKEKGDIPEGYSVSREKKERFSLILESASTNQTSMYLCASSLHRDRGTGELFFGEGSRLTVL.

This clonotype was observed a few times. The V gene is TRBV25-1, the J gene TRBJ2-5; D gene ambiguous. The DNA end is more similar to TRBJ2-1, so the J call may be wrong. This CDR3 spans 14 amino acids. Germline CDR1 MGHDK, CDR2 SYGVNS. The CDR3, as DNA: TGTGCCAGCAGTGAAAAGGTTTCCCCCAATGAGCAGTTCTTC. Its translation: CASSEKVSPNEQFF.

This clonotype was seen repeatedly, ten times or more. This rearrangement joins TRBV7-9 to TRBJ2-1; 7 positions match TRBD1. The CDR3 loop spans 15 amino acids. Looked up from germline, CDR1 is SEHNR and CDR2 is FQNEAQ (reference sequence). J lost 0 bases, V lost 5 bases, and 4 bases had no gene match. CDR3: CASSLQGSSYNEQFF. The CDR3 DNA follows: TGTGCCAGCAGCCTACAGGGGAGCTCCTACAATGAGCAGTTCTTC. Looking up the rest from reference TRBV7-9 and TRBJ2-1 gives the full variable domain: DTGVSQNPRHKITKRGQNVTFRCDPISEHNRLYWYRQTLGQGPEFLTYFQNEAQLEKSRLLSDRFSAERPKGSFSTLEIQRTEQGDSAMYLCASSLQGSSYNEQFFGPGTRLTVL.

This clonotype turned up a few times. The chain employs TRBV20-1 and TRBJ1-2; the D gene is possibly TRBD1 (5 bases). Germline V gene lookup returns CDR1 DFQATT and CDR2 SNEGSKA (reference sequence). V was pared by 7 bases and J by 4 bases, with 13 bases between. The CDR3 length is 12 residues. CDR3 nucleotides: TGCAGTGGTTACAGGCGTCCCTATGGCTACACCTTC. Translating gives CSGYRRPYGYTF.

In this sample, this clonotype turned up a few times. The chain combines TRBV29-1 with TRBJ2-4, with TRBD1 identical over 8 bases. Trimming at V came to 0 bases and at J to 6 bases, leaving 4 bases not matched to a gene. The CDR3 runs to 14 residues. Germline V gene lookup returns CDR1 SQVTM and CDR2 ANQGSEA. The CDR3 sequence is CSVEDHDRGNIQYF. CDR3 DNA: TGCAGCGTTGAAGATCACGACAGGGGAAACATTCAGTACTTC.

The chain carries TRBV29-1 and TRBJ2-7; no firm D call. The ends were cut back, 4 bases at V and 3 bases at J, with 7 bases in the middle. The CDR3 totals 11 residues. Germline CDR1 and CDR2: SQVTM and ANQGSEA. Here the CDR3 reads CSVVLSYEQYF. The CDR3 region has the DNA TGCAGCGTTGTTCTGAGCTACGAGCAGTACTTC.

Comment on this clonotype: One end of the junction is discordant with germline, which a read error may explain. CDR3: CASSSPGQATEFLF. In nucleotides, the CDR3 is TGTGCCAGCAGTTCCCCGGGACAGGCGACCGAATTCCTCTTT. This rearrangement joins TRBV28 to TRBJ1-1; 8 nucleotides align to TRBD1. Germline CDR1 is MDHEN and CDR2 is SYDVKM. The CDR3 loop spans 14 amino acids.

This chain links TRBV28 with TRBJ2-5; no reliable D call. This CDR3 is 11 amino acids long. Germline CDR1 reads MDHEN; CDR2 reads SYDVKM. V was cut by 7 bases and J by 3 bases, with 6 bases left in between. The CDR3 loop reads CASTKEETQYF. CDR3 bases: TGTGCCAGCACCAAGGAAGAGACCCAGTACTTC.

The genes are TRBV20-1 and TRBJ1-3; D is ambiguous. The CDR3 length is 15 residues. Germline-derived CDR1 and CDR2 are DFQATT and SNEGSKA (reference sequence). Trimming removed 0 bases from V and 6 bases from J, with 15 bases in between. CDR3 nucleotides: TGCAGTGCTAGAGAGTACAGCCTTGTAATAAACACCATATATTTT. It specifies CSAREYSLVINTIYF.

J is TRBJ1-1 and V is TRBV21-1; the table's D gene call, TRBD1, was not cross checked with the DNA. TRBV21-1 counts as a pseudogene. The CDR3 totals 16 residues. The CDR3 DNA follows: TGTGCCAGCAGCAAAACTTTTACCGGGACACAGACTGAAGCTTTCTTT. Protein: CASSKTFTGTQTEAFF.

The chain has TRBV12-3 or TRBV12-4 and TRBJ2-5; weak D call: TRBD1 (5 bases). The CDR3 has 14 amino acids. Trimming pared 3 bases from V and 0 bases from J, leaving 8 bases between. CDR3 in DNA: TGTGCCAGCAGTTTGGGGCCCAACCAAGAGACCCAGTACTTC. Protein product: CASSLGPNQETQYF.

This chain links TRBV27 with TRBJ1-1, with D unresolved. Trimming cost V 6 bases and J 1 base, with 9 bases left between them. The CDR3 sequence is 13 residues long. The germline CDR1 and CDR2 sequences are MNHEY and SMNVEV (reference sequence). DNA of the CDR3: TGTGCCAGCAGCCACCGGGCGAACACTGAAGCTTTCTTT. It translates to CASSHRANTEAFF.

This clonotype occurred a few times. The chain is built from TRBV20-1 and TRBJ1-1, with D unresolved. This CDR3 comprises 10 residues. Deletions cut 1 base from V and 7 bases from J, with 4 bases between. Per the germline V gene, CDR1 is DFQATT and CDR2 is SNEGSKA (reference sequence). CDR3 DNA sequence: TGCAGTGCTAGAGTTATTGAAGCTTTCTTT. Protein sequence: CSARVIEAFF.

The rearrangement links TRBV29-1 to TRBJ1-2; tentative D call: TRBD1 (6 bases). The CDR3 totals 12 residues. Germline CDR1 reads SQVTM; CDR2 reads ANQGSEA. The V end lost 6 bases, the J end lost 4 bases, and 12 bases lay between the germline ends. The CDR3 sequence is CSVSDSVYGYTF. The CDR3 coding sequence is TGCAGCGTCTCGGACAGTGTCTATGGCTACACCTTC.